This entry lists 23 T cell receptor beta chains sequenced from one sample in a study of blood T cell repertoires in COVID-19. Only in-frame clones appear in the TCRdb table, and some are missing; sequencing was by immunoSEQ multiplex PCR. This sample yields 150,000 to 250,000 clones, of which 82% are seen a single time; 12% belongs to the top ten. The sample was PBMCs or T cells enriched from blood (not recorded which). The receptor set was obtained from a middle-aged man who had recovered from COVID-19.

This chain uses TRBV7-2 with TRBJ1-2, with D possibly TRBD1 on 6 matching bases. Germline CDR1 SGHTA, CDR2 FQGNSA. The V and J ends lost 3 bases and 4 bases respectively, with 15 bases between them. This CDR3 region has 15 residues. The CDR3 nucleotides are TGTGCCAGCAGCTTCTCACGTGGGACATCCTATGGCTACACCTTC. It codes for CASSFSRGTSYGYTF.

The chain joins TRBV5-1 to TRBJ1-4; 11 bases are shared with TRBD1. This CDR3 comprises 15 residues. The V segment lost 3 bases and the J segment 8 bases; nucleotides outside the gene matches: 6. Germline CDR1 reads SGHRS; CDR2 reads YFSETQ. The CDR3: CASSSGQGAIEKLFF. In DNA form, the CDR3 reads TGCGCCAGCAGCTCCGGACAGGGGGCAATCGAAAAACTGTTTTTT.

J is TRBJ2-5 and V is TRBV7-8; 11 bases are a match to TRBD1. V lost 1 base to trimming and J lost 4 bases; unmatched junction nucleotides: 2. The CDR3 extends over 15 amino acids. Germline V gene lookup returns CDR1 SGHVS and CDR2 FQNEAQ. The CDR3 loop is CASSLGTGGRETQYF. CDR3 in DNA: TGTGCCAGCAGCTTAGGGACAGGGGGCAGAGAGACCCAGTACTTC.

The chain joins TRBV7-9 to TRBJ2-6; no firm D call. Trimming left V 3 bases short and J 0 bases short, with 3 bases between. The CDR3 totals 14 residues. Germline V gene data show CDR1 as SEHNR and CDR2 as FQNEAQ (reference sequence). This CDR3 is CASSLSSGANVLTF. CDR3 DNA: TGTGCCAGCAGCTTGAGCTCTGGGGCCAACGTCCTGACTTTC.

V usage is TRBV27 and J usage is TRBJ1-1; no definite D call. Trimming took 2 bases from V and 0 from J, leaving 13 bases between them. The length of the CDR3 is 16 residues. The germline V gene encodes CDR1 MNHEY and CDR2 SMNVEV (reference sequence). CDR3 DNA: TGTGCCAGCAGTTTACAACCGGGAAGCATGAACACTGAAGCTTTCTTT. It translates to CASSLQPGSMNTEAFF.

V gene TRBV7-8 combines with J gene TRBJ1-1; 8 nucleotides line up with TRBD1. Germline V gives CDR1 SGHVS, CDR2 FQNEAQ. The CDR3 contains 16 residues. V lost 4 bases, J lost 2 bases, and 9 bases stayed unmatched. For the CDR3, the DNA is TGTGCCAGCAGCTCTTTCGAGACAGGGGTCAACACTGAAGCTTTCTTT. Encoded protein: CASSSFETGVNTEAFF.

The count of this clone is one. The V gene is TRBV6-5, the J gene TRBJ2-7; D perhaps matches TRBD2 (6 bases). The CDR3 is 13 amino acids. V gave up 5 bases and J gave up 3 bases, with 11 bases separating them. Germline CDR1 is MNHEY and CDR2 is SVGAGI. The CDR3 coding sequence is TGTGCCAGCAGTACCGGCGGGAACTACGAGCAGTACTTC. Its protein product is CASSTGGNYEQYF.

The chain joins TRBV9 to TRBJ1-1; 7 bases are a match to TRBD1. V lost 3 bases, J lost 4 bases, and 9 bases stayed unmatched. CDR1 and CDR2 (germline): SGDLS, YYNGEE. This CDR3 comprises 15 residues. CDR3 DNA sequence: TGTGCCAGCAGCGCCTACACAGGGGCGTCCACTGAAGCTTTCTTT. It codes for CASSAYTGASTEAFF.

The chain combines TRBV25-1 with TRBJ1-1; TRBD1 might be the D (5 bases). V was trimmed by 6 bases and J by 2 bases, leaving 13 bases between them. The CDR3 contains 14 residues. The V gene's germline CDR1 is MGHDK and CDR2 SYGVNS. The CDR3 sequence is CASRDDRANTEAFF. The CDR3 DNA follows: TGTGCCAGCAGGGATGACAGAGCTAACACTGAAGCTTTCTTT.

The genes are TRBV6-2 or TRBV6-3 and TRBJ1-1, with 8 bases that match TRBD1. Germline-derived CDR1 and CDR2 are MNHEY and SVGEGT. This CDR3 comprises 17 residues. V lost 7 bases to trimming and J lost 0 bases; unmatched junction nucleotides: 13. CDR3 region: CASTPSPGTGLNTEAFF. DNA for the CDR3: TGTGCCAGCACCCCATCCCCCGGGACAGGATTGAACACTGAAGCTTTCTTT.

The genes are TRBV6-2 or TRBV6-3 and TRBJ1-1; D not certain. Germline values: CDR1 MNHEY, CDR2 SVGEGT. The CDR3 is made up of 15 amino acids. The ends were cut back, 4 bases at V and 3 bases at J, with 15 bases in the middle. The CDR3 protein is CASSSAGGRDTEAFF. For the CDR3, the DNA is TGTGCCAGCAGTTCCGCAGGAGGGAGGGACACTGAAGCTTTCTTT.

A single count supports this clone. The rearrangement uses TRBV11-2 and TRBJ2-3; 12 nucleotides match TRBD2. Per the germline V gene, CDR1 is SGHAT and CDR2 is FQNNGV. The V gene end was trimmed by 0 bases and the J gene end by 4 bases; junction bases not matched to a gene: 14. The CDR3 spans 20 residues. The CDR3 DNA reads as TGTGCCAGCAGCTTAGATTCTCGGCTAGCGGGAGGGCCTAGCCCAGATACGCAGTATTTT. This gives the protein CASSLDSRLAGGPSPDTQYF.

The chain has TRBV4-2 and TRBJ1-1, with a tentative D call TRBD1 (6 bases). Trimming took 6 bases from V and 1 from J, leaving 18 bases between them. Germline V CDR1 and CDR2: LGHNA, YNFKEQ. This CDR3 contains 16 residues. CDR3 sequence reads: CASRPQVGQRNTEAFF. CDR3 coding DNA: TGTGCCAGCAGGCCTCAAGTTGGACAGAGGAACACTGAAGCTTTCTTT.

The chain uses TRBV29-1 and TRBJ1-4; 10 bases are a match to TRBD1. Germline-derived CDR1 and CDR2 are SQVTM and ANQGSEA. The length of the CDR3 is 13 residues. The V and J ends lost 6 bases and 8 bases, in that order; junction bases with no gene match: 6. The CDR3 here is CSVFDRGLEKLFF. CDR3 coding DNA: TGCAGCGTCTTCGACAGGGGGCTGGAAAAACTGTTTTTT.

V usage is TRBV29-1 and J usage is TRBJ2-1; 10 bases map to TRBD1. V lost 5 bases, J lost 7 bases, and 2 bases stayed unmatched. The CDR3 runs 12 residues. Germline V CDR1 and CDR2: SQVTM, ANQGSEA. This chain's CDR3 is CSVTGQGNEQFF. CDR3 bases: TGCAGCGTTACGGGACAGGGGAATGAGCAGTTCTTC.

The gene calls are TRBV28 and TRBJ1-2, with D unclear. V was cut by 4 bases and J by 6 bases, with 3 bases left in between. Germline-derived CDR1 and CDR2 are MDHEN and SYDVKM. CDR3 length: 10 amino acids. DNA for the CDR3: TGTGCCAGCAGTTATAATGGCTACACCTTC. This sequence encodes CASSYNGYTF.

The chain employs TRBV28 and TRBJ2-7; D remains unclear. CDR1 and CDR2 (germline): MDHEN, SYDVKM. Trimming stripped 10 bases from V and 4 bases from J, with 14 bases between. The CDR3 loop spans 12 amino acids. CDR3 DNA sequence: TGTGCCACTAGAAGTTTGTGGTACGAGCAGTACTTC. Encoded protein: CATRSLWYEQYF.

This clone was seen more than once but under ten times. The V and J genes are TRBV18 and TRBJ1-2, with TRBD1 matching over 11 bases. The CDR3 loop spans 15 amino acids. Germline V CDR1 and CDR2: KGHSH, LQKENI. V lost 4 bases and J lost 4; bases outside the gene matches: 5. The CDR3: CASSLAGTGGYGYTF. CDR3 sequence (DNA): TGTGCCAGCTCACTAGCCGGGACAGGGGGCTATGGCTACACCTTC.

This clone has only a few counts. The V gene is TRBV24-1, the J gene TRBJ2-7, with D unclear. V lost 6 bases to trimming and J lost 3 bases, with 8 bases between them. This CDR3 has 12 residues. The germline V gene has CDR1 KGHDR and CDR2 SFDVKD. CDR3 protein: CATSLSGYEQYF. CDR3 bases: TGTGCCACCAGTCTGTCAGGCTACGAGCAGTACTTC.

This chain uses TRBV7-9 with TRBJ2-1; 11 bases agree with TRBD2. The CDR3 runs to 19 residues. The germline V gene has CDR1 SEHNR and CDR2 FQNEAQ (reference sequence). J lost 0 bases, V lost 4 bases, and 11 bases had no gene match. This chain's CDR3 is CASSSKRLAGPSSYNEQFF. DNA for the CDR3: TGTGCCAGCAGCTCTAAAAGACTAGCGGGACCGAGCTCCTACAATGAGCAGTTCTTC.

The chain combines TRBV2 with TRBJ1-5; D gene ambiguous. CDR1 SNHLY and CDR2 FYNNEI come from the germline V gene. V was shortened by 6 bases and J by 4 bases, with 10 bases between the two germline ends. The CDR3 runs to 13 residues. The CDR3 DNA reads as TGTGCCAGCAGAGCTTATTGGAATCAGCCCCAGCATTTT. It specifies CASRAYWNQPQHF.

CDR3: CSVERTGSEAFF. CDR3 DNA sequence: TGCAGCGTTGAGCGGACAGGGAGTGAAGCTTTCTTT. The chain uses TRBV29-1 and TRBJ1-1; 8 bases map to TRBD1. The V and J ends lost 3 bases and 7 bases, in that order; junction bases with no gene match: 4. There are 12 residues in the CDR3. Looked up from germline, CDR1 is SQVTM and CDR2 is ANQGSEA.

This chain joins TRBV2 and TRBJ2-2; TRBD1 matches at 9 bases. With 6 bases clipped from V and 6 bases from J, the junction kept 5 bases outside the gene matches. Germline-derived CDR1 and CDR2 are SNHLY and FYNNEI. The CDR3 runs 14 residues. The CDR3: CASRLDRGAGELFF. The CDR3 DNA follows: TGTGCCAGCAGGCTGGACAGGGGAGCCGGGGAGCTGTTTTTT. The full variable domain, completed using reference TRBV2 and TRBJ2-2, is EPEVTQTPSHQVTQMGQEVILRCVPISNHLYFYWYRQILGQKVEFLVSFYNNEISEKSEIFDDQFSVERPDGSNFTLKIRSTKLEDSAMYFCASRLDRGAGELFFGEGSRLTVL.